This paragraph covers one T cell receptor (beta chain) sequence. Its specificity is not known. The sample originates from a study of shared clonotypes between healthy human individuals. Across the study: The donor group consisted of a couple of women and a few men, aged 18 to 49. Study findings and constraints: It was only blood that was sampled, and tissue repertoires likely differ.

Naive CD8 populations comprised CD45RO-negative cells positively selected for CCR7, excluding terminally differentiated effector memory CD45RA+ cells. Germline lookup yields CDR1 LNHNV and CDR2 YYDKDF (reference sequence). V lost 4 bases and J 0 bases, leaving 12 bases between the germline ends. CDR3 length equals 15 residues. Running of the assay took place at deep level. The assay was immunoSEQ multiplex PCR, and TCRdb's table has in-frame clones only and misses some. This repertoire shows millions of clones, approximately 94% found once; its top ten account for about 1.1%. V and J are TRBV15 and TRBJ1-2, with D possibly matching TRBD1 (6 bases). The sample comprised naive CD8+ T cells sorted from blood. The sequence was obtained from a young man in good health. CDR3 bases: TGTGCCACCAGCAACGAGGGGGAAGCTAACTATGGCTACACCTTC. As protein: CATSNEGEANYGYTF. Filled out from reference TRBV15 and TRBJ1-2, the complete variable domain reads DAMVIQNPRYQVTQFGKPVTLSCSQTLNHNVMYWYQQKSSQAPKLLFHYYDKDFNNEADTPDNFQSRRPNTSFCFLDIRSPGLGDTAMYLCATSNEGEANYGYTFGSGTRLTVV.